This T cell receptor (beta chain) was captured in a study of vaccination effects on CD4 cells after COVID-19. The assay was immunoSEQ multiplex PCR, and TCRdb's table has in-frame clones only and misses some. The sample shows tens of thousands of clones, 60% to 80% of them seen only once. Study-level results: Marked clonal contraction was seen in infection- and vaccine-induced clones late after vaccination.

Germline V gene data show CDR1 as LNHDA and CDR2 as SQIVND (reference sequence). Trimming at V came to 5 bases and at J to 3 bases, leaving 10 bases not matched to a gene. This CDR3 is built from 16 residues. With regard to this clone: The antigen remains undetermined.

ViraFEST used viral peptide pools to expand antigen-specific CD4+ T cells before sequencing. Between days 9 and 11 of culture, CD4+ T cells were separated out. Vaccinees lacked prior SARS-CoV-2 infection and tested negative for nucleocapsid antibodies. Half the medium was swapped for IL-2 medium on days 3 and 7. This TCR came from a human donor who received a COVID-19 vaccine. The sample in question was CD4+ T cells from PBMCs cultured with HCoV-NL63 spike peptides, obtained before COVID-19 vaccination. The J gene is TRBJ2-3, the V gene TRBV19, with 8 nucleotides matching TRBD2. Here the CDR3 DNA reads TGTGCCAGTAGTCCCTGGCTGGCGGGGGGAACAGATACGCAGTATTTT. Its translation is CASSPWLAGGTDTQYF.